Listed here are 7 T cell receptor beta chains from one sample, sequenced in a study of CD8+CD57+ T cells in acquired aplastic anemia listed by TCRdb under 2018. These reads were obtained on an Illumina HiSeq 2000. Profiling of TCR beta VDJ combinations and CDR3 sequences used genomic DNA as the template. The public reads were quality trimmed at Q25 with fastp and then assembled into clones with MiXCR by TCRdb, keeping productive beta chains. Each CDR3 protein gets just one entry, which takes the most common genes and DNA from the rows behind it. The sample table holds around 140,000 distinct CDR3 sequences, of which around two fifths were seen once. In total, the top ten clones hold less than 8.5% of the sample. Sample: sorted CD4+, CD8+, or CD8+CD57+ T cells (not recorded which) from PBMCs. The source of these receptors is a human donor in good health, serving as a control.

This clonotype was seen ten or more times. This chain uses TRBV4-1 with TRBJ1-2, with a tentative D call TRBD1 (5 bases). The CDR3 sequence is 16 residues long. The germline gives CDR1 MGHRA, CDR2 YSYEKL. The V gene lost 1 base and the J gene lost 1 base, with 13 bases spanning the gap. CDR3 sequence: CASSQVGQGRNYGYTF. CDR3 bases: TGCGCCAGCAGCCAAGTAGGGCAGGGTCGTAACTATGGCTACACCTTC.

This clonotype was recorded many times. V is TRBV27 and J is TRBJ2-1; the D gene is possibly TRBD2 (6 bases). The germline V gene has CDR1 MNHEY and CDR2 SMNVEV (reference sequence). This CDR3 has 15 residues. V shed 7 bases and J shed 5 bases, with 18 bases lying between them. This chain's CDR3 is CASMEVDGGNNEQFF. The CDR3 DNA reads TGTGCCAGCATGGAGGTGGACGGCGGGAACAATGAGCAGTTCTTC.

This clonotype came up many times. The rearrangement links TRBV12-3 or TRBV12-4 to TRBJ1-5; D is possibly TRBD1 (5 bases). Trimming pared 5 bases from V and 5 bases from J, leaving 10 bases between. The length of the CDR3 is 13 residues. The CDR3 DNA follows: TGTGCCAGCAGTACCCTAGGGGATCAGCCCCAGCATTTT. Translating gives CASSTLGDQPQHF.

As to this clonotype: This may be a read error: a much more frequent sequence differs by one nucleotide. Since no conserved phenylalanine or tryptophan closes the CDR3, a read error is the likely cause. V gene TRBV11-2 combines with J gene TRBJ2-1; TRBD1 or TRBD2 may be the D gene (6 bases each). CDR1 is SGHAT and CDR2 is FQNNGV in the germline V gene. This CDR3 spans 17 amino acids. Between the trimmed V and J ends, which lost 1 base and 9 bases, there was a span of 22 bases. The CDR3 reads CASSLVFPRRGGREQFS. For the CDR3, the DNA is TGTGCCAGCAGCTTAGTCTTCCCCCGTCGAGGGGGGCGTGAGCAGTTCTCC.

In its sample, this clonotype was seen many times. V usage is TRBV12-3 or TRBV12-4 and J usage is TRBJ1-5; D is perhaps TRBD1 (6 bases). CDR3 length: 13 residues. V was shortened by 10 bases and J by 3 bases, with 13 bases between the two germline ends. The chain's CDR3 is CATSGQFNQPQHF. The DNA of the CDR3 is TGTGCCACCTCCGGACAGTTCAATCAGCCCCAGCATTTT.

This clonotype has a handful of counts. A much larger clone differs from this one at a single base, so this may be a read error. V and J are TRBV12-3 or TRBV12-4 and TRBJ2-1; 10 positions agree with TRBD2. V trimming: 3 bases; J trimming: 3 bases; junction bases outside the gene matches: 2. This CDR3 region has 15 residues. DNA for the CDR3: TGTGCCAGCAGTTTGGCTAGCGGGAGCTACAATGAGCAGTTCTTC. Translated: CASSLASGSYNEQFF.

Points on this clonotype: The junction and the germline gene differ at one end; a read error may be behind it. The chain employs TRBV9 and TRBJ2-2, with D tentatively TRBD1 or TRBD2 (5 bases each). This CDR3 has 15 residues. Germline V gives CDR1 SGDLS, CDR2 YYNGEE. The DNA of the CDR3 is TGTGCCAGCAGCGTAGAGGGGCAGAACACCGGGGAGCTGCTTTTT. Its translation: CASSVEGQNTGELLF.